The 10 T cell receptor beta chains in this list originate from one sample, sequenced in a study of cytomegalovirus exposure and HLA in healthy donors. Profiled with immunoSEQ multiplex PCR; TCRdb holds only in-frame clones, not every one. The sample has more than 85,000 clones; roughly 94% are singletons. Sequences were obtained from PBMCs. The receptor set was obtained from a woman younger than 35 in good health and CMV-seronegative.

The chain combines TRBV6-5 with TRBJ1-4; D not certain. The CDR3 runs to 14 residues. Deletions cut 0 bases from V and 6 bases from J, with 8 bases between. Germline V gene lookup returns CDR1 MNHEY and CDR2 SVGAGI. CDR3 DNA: TGTGCCAGCAGTTACTCGAAAGCGTATGAAAAACTGTTTTTT. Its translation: CASSYSKAYEKLFF.

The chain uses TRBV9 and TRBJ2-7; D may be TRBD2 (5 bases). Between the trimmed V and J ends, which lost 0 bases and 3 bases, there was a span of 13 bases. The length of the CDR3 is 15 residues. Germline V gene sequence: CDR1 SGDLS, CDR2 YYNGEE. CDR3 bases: TGTGCCAGCAGCGTAGAAGGAGGTGGTGGCTACGAGCAGTACTTC. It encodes CASSVEGGGGYEQYF.

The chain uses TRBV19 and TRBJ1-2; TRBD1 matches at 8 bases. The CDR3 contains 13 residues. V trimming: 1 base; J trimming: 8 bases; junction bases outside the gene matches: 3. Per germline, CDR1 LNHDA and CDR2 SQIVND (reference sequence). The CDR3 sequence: CASSIVTGEGYTF. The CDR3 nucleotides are TGTGCCAGTAGTATAGTGACAGGGGAAGGCTACACCTTC.

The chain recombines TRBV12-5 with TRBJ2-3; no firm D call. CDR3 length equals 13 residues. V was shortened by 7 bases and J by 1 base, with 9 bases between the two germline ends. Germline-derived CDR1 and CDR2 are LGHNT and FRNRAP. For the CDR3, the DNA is TGTGCTAGTGCCGCGAGCGGCACAGATACGCAGTATTTT. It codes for CASAASGTDTQYF.

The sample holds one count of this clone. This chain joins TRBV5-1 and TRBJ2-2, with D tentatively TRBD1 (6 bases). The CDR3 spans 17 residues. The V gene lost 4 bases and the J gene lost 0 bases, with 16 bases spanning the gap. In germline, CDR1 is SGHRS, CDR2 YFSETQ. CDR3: CASSDTGFKANTGELFF. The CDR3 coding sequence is TGCGCCAGCAGCGACACAGGGTTCAAAGCGAACACCGGGGAGCTGTTTTTT.

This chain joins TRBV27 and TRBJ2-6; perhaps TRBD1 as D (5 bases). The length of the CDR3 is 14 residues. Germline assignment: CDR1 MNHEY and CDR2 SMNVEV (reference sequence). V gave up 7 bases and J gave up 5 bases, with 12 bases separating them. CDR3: CASTGRVRANVLTF. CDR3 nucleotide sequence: TGTGCCAGCACTGGCAGGGTGAGGGCCAACGTCCTGACTTTC.

The CDR3 DNA reads TGTGCCAGCAGTAACCTAGCGGACTACTACGAGCAGTACTTC. Protein sequence: CASSNLADYYEQYF. The chain couples TRBV7-9 to TRBJ2-7; TRBD2 agrees at 7 bases. This CDR3 comprises 14 residues. CDR1 SEHNR and CDR2 FQNEAQ come from the germline V gene (reference sequence). J lost 3 bases, V lost 6 bases, and 8 bases had no gene match. The full variable domain, completed using reference TRBV7-9 and TRBJ2-7, is DTGVSQNPRHKITKRGQNVTFRCDPISEHNRLYWYRQTLGQGPEFLTYFQNEAQLEKSRLLSDRFSAERPKGSFSTLEIQRTEQGDSAMYLCASSNLADYYEQYFGPGTRLTVT.

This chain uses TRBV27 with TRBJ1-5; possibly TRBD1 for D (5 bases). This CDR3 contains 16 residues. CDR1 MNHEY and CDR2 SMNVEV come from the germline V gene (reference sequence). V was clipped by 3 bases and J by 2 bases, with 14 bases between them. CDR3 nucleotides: TGTGCCAGCAGTTTCCAGGCAGGGAACGGCAATCAGCCCCAGCATTTT. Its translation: CASSFQAGNGNQPQHF.

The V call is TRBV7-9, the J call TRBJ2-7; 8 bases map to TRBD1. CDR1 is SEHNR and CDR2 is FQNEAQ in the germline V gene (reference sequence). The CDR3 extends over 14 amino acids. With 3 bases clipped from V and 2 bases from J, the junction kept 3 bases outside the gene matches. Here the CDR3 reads CASSLGTGTYEQYF. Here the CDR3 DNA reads TGTGCCAGCAGCTTGGGGACAGGAACCTACGAGCAGTACTTC.

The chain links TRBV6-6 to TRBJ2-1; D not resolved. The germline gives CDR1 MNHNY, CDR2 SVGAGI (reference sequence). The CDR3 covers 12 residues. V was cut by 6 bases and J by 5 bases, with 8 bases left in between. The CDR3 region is CASSKRNNEQFF. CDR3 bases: TGTGCCAGCAGCAAGCGTAACAATGAGCAGTTCTTC.